Sequencing of this T cell receptor beta chain was carried out in a study of T cells in Graves' hyperthyroidism and ophthalmopathy (dated by TCRdb to about 2019). Turning to the overall study: Peripheral blood was sampled at the time of initial diagnosis, prior to any treatment. To identify TCR V-J signatures that set the groups apart, the researchers used a discovery cohort of 90 to 100 patients, made up of 40 to 45 with Graves' ophthalmopathy and 57 with stable Graves' hyperthyroidism. An independent validation cohort of around 19 hyperthyroidism patients and about 15 patients who later progressed to ophthalmopathy tested prospective prediction of ophthalmopathy. The roughly 91 discovery patients were randomly split 7:3 into training and test sets. Thyroid tissue and blood T-cell repertoires from roughly 6 Graves' hyperthyroidism patients were also compared in the study. After blood sampling, hyperthyroidism patients were treated with methimazole at a starting dose of 30 mg daily, and ophthalmopathy patients were treated with high-dose intravenous methylprednisolone. The paper describes TCR Vbeta CDR3 sequencing of some 130 peripheral blood samples, made up of under 50 ophthalmopathy patients, 70 to 80 hyperthyroidism patients and 17 progressor patients.

Results and caveats for the whole study, not just this receptor: Ophthalmopathy was separated from stable hyperthyroidism by a 13 V-J signature model, with approximately 90% sensitivity and about 81% specificity obtained in cross-validation and 80%/75% obtained in testing. Most expanded thyroid clonotypes (frequency above 0.001) were also detected in blood, a finding suggesting that blood repertoires may reflect thyroid immune responses. In validation, the model predicted progression to ophthalmopathy a median of 6.5 months before onset, with around 70% sensitivity and nearly 75% specificity. Sample size was not statistically predetermined, and blinding of investigators to group allocation was not performed.

Hyperthyroidism patients were newly diagnosed, with disease duration under 2 months, and aged 18 to 65 years. Exclusion was applied to patients with uncontrolled infections, other autoimmune diseases, pregnancy or lactation. Clinical symptoms, serum thyroxine and TRAb, thyroid ultrasound, and orbital computed tomography formed the basis for the diagnoses. Blood from progressor patients was drawn when they were first diagnosed with hyperthyroidism, before any ophthalmopathy symptoms appeared. PBMCs were isolated from about 10 ml of fresh peripheral blood by Ficoll-Paque density gradient centrifugation. Patients classed as progressors first received a Graves' hyperthyroidism diagnosis and then went on to develop ophthalmopathy during follow-up. Trizol reagent was used to extract total RNA, and RNA quality was then checked on an Agilent 2100 Bioanalyzer. The TCR beta CDR3 regions were amplified from the RNA transcripts. The first round of RT-PCR for the TCR CDR3 was performed with the HTBI primer set and the Qiagen OneStep RT-PCR kit. A second multiplex PCR round built the libraries, followed by size selection and purification. Libraries were sequenced paired-end with 100 bp reads on an Illumina HiSeq2000. As for the authors' bioinformatics: SOAPnuke was used to process the raw data, removing reads that contained adapters or uncalled bases, had a mean Phred below 15, or lacked an exact match to the constant primer or identifier. High-quality paired reads were merged using COPE v1.2.5, and each unique nucleotide sequence was defined as a clonotype. Clonotypes were aligned to IMGT TRBV, TRBD and TRBJ reference segments using MiTCR v1.1. Analysis was restricted to V-J combinations with a frequency above 0.0001, which covered roughly 99% of repertoires. The TCS score was defined as the ratio of F50 (clonal expansion) to E x V (chaos), calculated using BLOSUM62-based TCRdist between CDR3 peptides within each V-J. Welch's t-statistics and random forest reduced fewer than 600 V-J features to 13, which were used in a naive Bayes classifier (R e1071). In-frame beta chains were kept once TCRdb had trimmed the public reads at Q25 with fastp and called clones with MiXCR. All rows with the same CDR3 protein become a single entry with the most common DNA and genes. The authors' filters were not applied to this entry. The sample data list 130,000 or so distinct CDR3 sequences, and about 20% of these were observed just once. Jointly, the top ten make up about 70% of the sample.

Remarks on this clonotype: It has no known antigen specificity. Base quality data are lacking; no much larger clone is found one base away.

The CDR3 holds 14 amino acids from the cysteine to the phenylalanine. The retained sequence is limited to the CDR3, 42 bases, with the frame set at the first base. Per the germline V gene (reference sequence), LNHDA is the CDR1 and SQIVND is the CDR2. V is pared back by 5 bases and J by 7 bases, with 15 bases lying between the germline termini. This clonotype originated in a woman aged 50 to 65 with Graves' hyperthyroidism that later progressed to Graves' ophthalmopathy. The chain joins TRBV19 to TRBJ1-5, with the D gene call left open. Sequencing used blood. The CDR3 loop reads CASSDSERRQPQHF. The nucleotides read TGTGCCAGTAGTGATTCGGAGAGACGGCAGCCCCAGCATTTT.